The present entry profiles one TCR beta chain with its context. What it binds is unknown. TRB rearrangements were amplified by multiplex PCR with BIOMED2 TRB-A/B primers. TCRdb re-called the multiplex PCR reads through MiXCR, storing one row per CDR3 protein. The table records 3,500 to 4,500 distinct CDR3 sequences, roughly 24% of them present only once. The entry originates in a study of T and B cells in COVID-19 patients. Study information: The recovered patients had mostly mild to moderate COVID-19 with outpatient management. Of roughly 22 active-infection patients, over 9 were critically ill with mechanical ventilation or extracorporeal membrane oxygenation. Study findings and constraints: At recovery TRB diversity and richness exceeded healthy donors, after highly clonal active COVID-19 repertoires. No sequencing was yet done of CD4+, regulatory or CD8+ subsets, or of SARS-CoV-2-responsive or tetramer+ sorted cells.

TRB was amplified from about 260-540 ng of blood genomic DNA. This CDR3 region has 11 residues. Trimming shortened V by 8 bases and J by 8 bases, and 9 bases separated the two germline ends. Germline V lookup: CDR1 SEHNR, CDR2 FQNEAQ (reference sequence). This receptor was obtained from a human donor with active COVID-19. V usage is TRBV7-9 and J usage is TRBJ1-4; D is unclear. The specimen sequenced was blood. The CDR3 sequence is CASARGEKLFF. CDR3 DNA: TGTGCCAGCGCTCGCGGGGAAAAACTGTTTTTT.